This T cell receptor (beta chain) is drawn from a study of blood T cell repertoires in COVID-19 (dated by TCRdb to the early 2020s). For context, the study as a whole: Samples covering the acute and convalescent phases of COVID-19 were provided by collaborators in the United States, Italy and Spain. The prospective study material was composed of cDNA or gDNA derived from T cells, B-cell-depleted T cells, or PBMCs. The dataset comprised deeply sampled blood TCRbeta repertoires from subjects exposed to, actively infected with, or recovered from COVID-19. The repertoires were made available in a free public database intended to serve as a resource for research on the immune response to SARS-CoV-2. Samples came from the ongoing ImmuneRACE study (first 160 participants) plus 1,254 subjects from 6 global collaborators. A de-identified subject ID, COVID-19 status, age in years and sex were almost always included in the sample metadata. Where available, HLA class I and class II types were taken from metadata supplied by the sample provider and were not determined by assay-based typing.

Note on this clone: Its cognate antigen has yet to be identified. Base qualities are missing; no much larger clone stands one base away.

There are 17 amino acids in the CDR3, from cysteine to phenylalanine inclusive. Left in the record is the CDR3 DNA by itself, 51 bases read in frame from the first base. According to the germline V gene, CDR1 reads MGHRA and CDR2 reads YSYEKL. Trimmed from V: 3 bases; trimmed from J: 10 bases; junction bases lacking a gene match: 16. Whole blood was collected in K2EDTA tubes by collaborating institutions according to the institutions' own protocols. For TCRbeta analysis, collaborators shipped samples in one of three forms: frozen whole blood, isolated PBMCs, or DNA extracted from either of those sample types. Beyond this particular receptor, the publication reports: How much clinical and demographic metadata was included differed by source and by participant, and the metadata was provided uncurated.

TCRbeta CDR3 regions were amplified from genomic DNA by means of the immunoSEQ Assay, a bias-controlled multiplex PCR. From the authors' description of their analysis: The number of nucleated cells in each sample was estimated by amplification of reference gene primers within the assay. Sequence reads were collapsed and filtered to measure the absolute abundance of every unique TCRbeta CDR3 rearrangement. For each sample, productive Simpson clonality was calculated by taking the square root of Simpson's diversity index across productive rearrangements. In TCRdb, the immuneACCESS table is reduced to in-frame sequences with V and J assigned. These tables do not hold every clone; where another copy was compared, an unresolved V gene accounts for under half, and the others remain unexplained. V, J and clone size reflect that table, while D and trimming were determined from the DNA. For this sample there are under 95,000 clones; over 70% appear just once. Of the sample, 31% falls within the top ten clones.

The chain couples TRBV4-1 to TRBJ2-1; 9 bases in the middle match TRBD2. What was sequenced was peripheral blood. This TCR came from an elderly woman with active or convalescent COVID-19. The CDR3 protein sequence reads: CASSHPSGVAGEGEQFF. The nucleotide sequence reads TGCGCCAGCAGCCACCCATCGGGGGTAGCGGGGGAAGGGGAGCAGTTCTTC.